A single sample is the source of the 30 T cell receptor beta chains below, sequenced in a study of Graves' ophthalmopathy and Graves' hyperthyroidism. Amplifying from RNA transcripts, the study obtained TCR beta CDR3 regions. Second-round multiplex PCR came after a first-round RT-PCR that employed HTBI primers. TCRdb re-derived calls from the multiplex PCR reads in MiXCR, one entry per CDR3 protein. Counted here are a few hundred thousand distinct CDR3 sequences, around 19% occurring once; the ten biggest clones make up around 1.4%. Sequences were obtained from peripheral blood. All receptors derive from a woman under 30 with Graves' ophthalmopathy.

In this sample, this clonotype turned up many times. The chain is built from TRBV20-1 and TRBJ2-7, with D maybe TRBD1 (5 bases). Trimming cost V 3 bases and J 4 bases, with 10 bases left between them. The germline V gene encodes CDR1 DFQATT and CDR2 SNEGSKA (reference sequence). CDR3 length equals 12 residues. CDR3 in DNA: TGCAGTGCTAGTTTAGGGGCGTACGAGCAGTACTTC. It specifies CSASLGAYEQYF.

This clonotype has ten or more counts. The V gene is TRBV12-3 or TRBV12-4, the J gene TRBJ2-5; 7 nucleotides match TRBD1. V lost 6 bases, J lost 3 bases, and 10 bases stayed unmatched. CDR3 length: 15 residues. This CDR3 reads CASSLYRDRKETQYF. CDR3 DNA sequence: TGTGCCAGCAGCCTTTACCGGGACAGAAAAGAGACCCAGTACTTC.

Many counts were recorded for this clonotype. The rearrangement uses TRBV7-8 and TRBJ1-1; a weak D match, TRBD1 (5 bases). The CDR3 is 16 amino acids. From germline, CDR1 is SGHVS and CDR2 FQNEAQ. V was pared by 5 bases and J by 2 bases, with 18 bases between. The CDR3 spells CASSPEPVGGNTEAFF. CDR3 bases: TGTGCCAGCAGCCCAGAGCCGGTTGGGGGAAACACTGAAGCTTTCTTT.

The rearrangement joins TRBV12-3 or TRBV12-4 to TRBJ1-2; unclear D gene. The CDR3 sequence is 15 residues long. The ends were cut back, 2 bases at V and 4 bases at J, with 14 bases in the middle. CDR3 region: CASSLRTPAAYGYTF. The DNA for the CDR3 is TGTGCCAGCAGTTTACGTACACCAGCAGCCTATGGCTACACCTTC.

This clonotype was seen at least ten times. The rearrangement joins TRBV6-4 to TRBJ1-6, with D possibly TRBD1 on 5 matching bases. The CDR3 runs to 13 residues. From germline, CDR1 is MRHNA and CDR2 SNTAGT. V dropped 4 bases and J dropped 6 bases, with 7 bases sitting between them. CDR3 coding DNA: TGTGCCAGCAGTGGACAGCCTAATTCACCCCTCCACTTT. Its translation is CASSGQPNSPLHF.

This clonotype was observed at least ten times. Just one base apart from a much larger clone, this may be a read error. The rearrangement links TRBV7-8 to TRBJ2-7; TRBD2 might be the D (5 bases). Germline CDR1 and CDR2: SGHVS and FQNEAQ. CDR3 length: 13 residues. CDR3 protein: CAGSRSGNYEQYF. The CDR3, as DNA: TGTGCCGGCAGCCGCTCGGGAAACTACGAGCAGTACTTC.

CDR3 bases: TGTGCCGTCCAGGGTGGTTCCGGGAACACTGAAGCTTTCTTT. Translating gives CAVQGGSGNTEAFF. The chain recombines TRBV30 with TRBJ1-1; TRBD1 might be the D (5 bases). Germline V gives CDR1 GTSNPN, CDR2 SVGIG (reference sequence). Trimming stripped 8 bases from V and 1 base from J, with 17 bases between. The length of the CDR3 is 14 residues. The full variable domain, its missing parts supplied by reference TRBV30 and TRBJ1-1, is SQTIHQWPATLVQPVGSPLSLECTVEGTSNPNLYWYRQAAGRGLQLLFYSVGIGQISSEVPQNLSASRPQDRQFILSSKKLLLSDSGFYLCAVQGGSGNTEAFFGQGTRLTVV.

The CDR3 loop is CSVEWNRVGGELFF. The CDR3 bases are TGCAGCGTTGAATGGAACAGGGTCGGCGGGGAGCTGTTTTTT. The chain employs TRBV29-1 and TRBJ2-2; D perhaps matches TRBD1 (6 bases). Trimming removed 2 bases from V and 7 bases from J, with 14 bases in between. Germline lookup yields CDR1 SQVTM and CDR2 ANQGSEA. CDR3 length: 14 residues.

This clonotype showed up many times. V gene TRBV7-8 combines with J gene TRBJ2-5; 8 nucleotides agree with TRBD2. The germline V gene has CDR1 SGHVS and CDR2 FQNEAQ. The CDR3 loop spans 16 amino acids. Losses at the gene ends were 5 bases for V and 5 bases for J; bases not matched to a gene: 13. The CDR3 bases are TGTGCCAGCAGCGCCAGGGATAGCGGGACAAGGGAGACCCAGTACTTC. It translates to CASSARDSGTRETQYF.

The CDR3 coding sequence is TGTGCCAGCAGTTACTCGAATCAGGGGGCGGCAGCTTTCTTT. Its translation: CASSYSNQGAAAFF. The V call is TRBV6-5, the J call TRBJ1-1; 8 bases align to TRBD1. Germline CDR1 reads MNHEY; CDR2 reads SVGAGI. The CDR3 runs 14 residues. The ends lost 0 bases at V and 10 bases at J; junction bases unmatched: 7.

This clonotype was counted many times. This sequence joins TRBV27 and TRBJ2-5; a weak D match, TRBD1 (5 bases). CDR3 length: 13 amino acids. The germline V gene encodes CDR1 MNHEY and CDR2 SMNVEV (reference sequence). Trimming shortened V by 7 bases and J by 2 bases, and 11 bases separated the two germline ends. CDR3 sequence: CASNLRGQETQYF. CDR3 nucleotides: TGTGCCAGCAACCTTAGGGGTCAAGAGACCCAGTACTTC.

V gene TRBV30 combines with J gene TRBJ1-5, with TRBD1 matching over 12 bases. Germline CDR1 GTSNPN, CDR2 SVGIG (reference sequence). J gave up 5 bases and V 2 bases, and 4 bases lay outside the gene matches. This CDR3 has 15 residues. CDR3: CAWSSGTGGDQPQHF. The CDR3 DNA reads as TGTGCCTGGAGTTCCGGGACAGGGGGCGATCAGCCCCAGCATTTT.

This rearrangement joins TRBV28 to TRBJ2-7; D might be TRBD1 (6 bases). Between the trimmed V and J ends, which lost 4 bases and 0 bases, there was a span of 13 bases. Germline CDR1 and CDR2: MDHEN and SYDVKM. This CDR3 comprises 15 residues. CDR3 protein: CASSSGDTFSYEQYF. The CDR3 DNA reads as TGTGCCAGCAGTTCCGGGGACACCTTCTCCTACGAGCAGTACTTC.

This rearrangement joins TRBV6-5 to TRBJ2-7; TRBD1 aligns across 7 bases. The trim removed 0 bases at V and 2 bases at J, leaving 10 bases unmatched. CDR3 length: 17 amino acids. CDR1 is MNHEY, CDR2 SVGAGI, per germline. The DNA of the CDR3 is TGTGCCAGCAGTTACTCCGGGACCGGGACAGCGCCCTACGAGCAGTACTTC. Translation gives CASSYSGTGTAPYEQYF.

The gene calls are TRBV28 and TRBJ1-1; 9 nucleotides align to TRBD1. The CDR3 is 15 amino acids. V gave up 7 bases and J gave up 7 bases; unmatched junction bases: 13. Germline CDR1 and CDR2: MDHEN and SYDVKM. The CDR3 reads CASTITGGEMGEAFF. CDR3 DNA sequence: TGTGCCAGCACTATTACAGGGGGCGAAATGGGTGAAGCTTTCTTT.

Ten or more counts support this clonotype. This sequence joins TRBV5-1 and TRBJ1-1; D unclear. Between the trimmed V and J ends, which lost 7 bases and 5 bases, there was a span of 18 bases. This CDR3 is 14 amino acids long. The germline gives CDR1 SGHRS, CDR2 YFSETQ. The CDR3 protein is CASSRGTGMTEAFF. CDR3 DNA: TGCGCCAGCTCTAGAGGAACTGGGATGACTGAAGCTTTCTTT.

As regards this clonotype: An end of the junction does not agree with germline; a read error may underlie this. This rearrangement joins TRBV6-2 or TRBV6-3 to TRBJ1-5; no clear D gene. The length of the CDR3 is 14 residues. Germline CDR1 is MNHEY and CDR2 is SVGEGT. CDR3 nucleotides: TGTGCCAGCAGATCCGACCGGGTCAATCGGCCCCAGCATTTT. Its translation is CASRSDRVNRPQHF.

This clonotype was counted many times. The chain combines TRBV11-2 with TRBJ2-5; D is perhaps TRBD2 (7 bases). This CDR3 region has 15 residues. Germline lookup yields CDR1 SGHAT and CDR2 FQNNGV. The V gene lost 3 bases and the J gene lost 5 bases, with 16 bases spanning the gap. The DNA for the CDR3 is TGTGCCAGCAGCTTCGTAGCGAGGGGGGGCGAGACCCAGTACTTC. Its translation: CASSFVARGGETQYF.

At least ten counts were recorded for this clonotype. This CDR3 is CASSPLPDREVSNQPQHF. For the CDR3, the DNA is TGTGCCAGCAGTCCCCTCCCGGACAGGGAAGTTTCCAATCAGCCCCAGCATTTT. The chain combines TRBV6-4 with TRBJ1-5, with 8 bases aligning to TRBD1. The ends lost 5 bases at V and 3 bases at J; junction bases unmatched: 15. Germline lookup yields CDR1 MRHNA and CDR2 SNTAGT. The CDR3 contains 18 residues.

The table lists this clonotype with many counts. For the CDR3, the DNA is TGTGCCAGCAGCTTGGGGCGGGGGGGCCGCCAAGAGACCCAGTACTTC. This codes for CASSLGRGGRQETQYF. V gene TRBV7-3 combines with J gene TRBJ2-5; 9 bases agree with TRBD2. The CDR3 sequence is 16 residues long. The V gene end was trimmed by 3 bases and the J gene end by 1 base; junction bases not matched to a gene: 6. Germline V lookup: CDR1 SGHTA, CDR2 FQGTGA.

At least ten counts were recorded for this clonotype. A junction end diverges from the germline sequence, so it may reflect a read error. This chain uses TRBV6-1 with TRBJ2-7; 10 bases align to TRBD2. From germline, CDR1 is MNHNS and CDR2 SASEGT. The length of the CDR3 is 13 residues. The CDR3 spells CASSLRLAGEQCF. The CDR3 DNA reads as TGTGCCAGCAGTCTTAGACTAGCGGGCGAGCAGTGCTTC.

The gene calls are TRBV12-3 or TRBV12-4 and TRBJ1-1; 8 nucleotides line up with TRBD1. V lost 6 bases to trimming and J lost 1 base; unmatched junction nucleotides: 4. This CDR3 has 14 residues. The CDR3 protein is CASRLDRENTEAFF. The CDR3 nucleotides are TGTGCCAGCAGACTGGACAGGGAGAACACTGAAGCTTTCTTT.

The rearrangement links TRBV6-5 to TRBJ1-2, with D unresolved. Per the germline V gene, CDR1 is MNHEY and CDR2 is SVGAGI. The germline V and J ends were trimmed by 2 bases and 2 bases, with 18 bases remaining between them. The CDR3 sequence is 17 residues long. Written as DNA, the CDR3 is TGTGCCAGCAGTTACGGGTTCACAGTGAGAAAAAACTATGGCTACACCTTC. It yields the protein CASSYGFTVRKNYGYTF.

This clonotype was counted ten times or more. Here the CDR3 DNA reads TGTGCCAGCAGCTCCCAACCACAGGGTCTGCCCCAGCATTTT. It is translated as CASSSQPQGLPQHF. This chain connects TRBV7-2 to TRBJ1-5, with D possibly matching TRBD1 (6 bases). Germline-derived CDR1 and CDR2 are SGHTA and FQGNSA. V was cut by 4 bases and J by 9 bases, with 16 bases left in between. This CDR3 contains 14 residues.

This clonotype has only one observation. A single base separates this from a much larger clone, so it may be a read error. The chain combines TRBV6-2 or TRBV6-3 with TRBJ2-1, with 14 bases lining up with TRBD2. CDR1 MNHEY and CDR2 SVGEGT come from the germline V gene. V trimming: 10 bases; J trimming: 6 bases; junction bases outside the gene matches: 5. This CDR3 contains 14 residues. The CDR3 protein is CANKTSGRANEQFF. CDR3 DNA: TGTGCCAACAAGACTAGCGGGAGGGCCAATGAGCAGTTCTTC.

This clonotype was seen many times. The chain links TRBV11-2 to TRBJ1-5, with D possibly being TRBD1 (6 bases). Germline values: CDR1 SGHAT, CDR2 FQNNGV. Trimming shortened V by 4 bases and J by 3 bases, and 10 bases separated the two germline ends. This CDR3 is built from 14 residues. DNA of the CDR3: TGTGCCAGCAGCTCGGACAGAAACAATCAGCCCCAGCATTTT. Translated, it gives CASSSDRNNQPQHF.

This clonotype was picked up many times. The V gene is TRBV2, the J gene TRBJ2-5; 8 bases match TRBD2. Losses at the gene ends were 4 bases for V and 3 bases for J; bases not matched to a gene: 4. The germline gives CDR1 SNHLY, CDR2 FYNNEI. The CDR3 is 14 amino acids. Here the CDR3 DNA reads TGTGCCAGCAGTGTCCAAGCGGGAGAAGAGACCCAGTACTTC. Translating it yields CASSVQAGEETQYF. The full variable domain, in which reference TRBV2 and TRBJ2-5 provide the parts outside the CDR3, is EPEVTQTPSHQVTQMGQEVILRCVPISNHLYFYWYRQILGQKVEFLVSFYNNEISEKSEIFDDQFSVERPDGSNFTLKIRSTKLEDSAMYFCASSVQAGEETQYFGPGTRLLVL.

The chain joins TRBV6-2 or TRBV6-3 to TRBJ1-2, with TRBD1 as a possible D gene (5 bases). V was pared by 2 bases and J by 1 base, with 14 bases between. The CDR3 extends over 16 amino acids. The germline CDR1 and CDR2 sequences are MNHEY and SVGEGT. CDR3 coding DNA: TGTGCCAGCAGTTACCGTTTGGGGGGACTTAACTATGGCTACACCTTC. This codes for CASSYRLGGLNYGYTF.

The sample holds a few counts of this clonotype. The chain's CDR3 is CASSHGGFYEQYF. CDR3 in DNA: TGTGCCAGCAGCCATGGGGGGTTCTACGAGCAGTACTTC. The chain is built from TRBV12-3 or TRBV12-4 and TRBJ2-7; possible D gene TRBD2, 6 bases. This CDR3 region has 13 residues. Trimming pared 6 bases from V and 3 bases from J, leaving 12 bases between.

This clonotype was seen at least ten times. The chain employs TRBV6-1 and TRBJ2-4, with D possibly TRBD1 on 6 matching bases. V gave up 5 bases and J gave up 0 bases, with 14 bases separating them. Per germline, CDR1 MNHNS and CDR2 SASEGT. The CDR3 sequence is 16 residues long. The CDR3 nucleotides read TGTGCCAGCAGTAAGGACAGCGTACTAGCCAAAAACATTCAGTACTTC. This codes for CASSKDSVLAKNIQYF.